This T cell receptor beta chain was recovered during a study of spatial heterogeneity in lung cancer. In the study overall: The library had UMIs, and each TCR and UMI pair averaged more than ten raw reads. Study results and limitations: The appearance of ubiquitous expanded tumor TCRs in blood was greater at resection than follow-up.

TCR cDNA molecules each carried a unique molecular identifier. MiXCR, run by TCRdb on the 5' RACE reads, gives a single entry per CDR3 protein. The sample yields over 90,000 distinct CDR3 sequences, around 10% seen once. The time point is: sample taken at primary tumor resection. Whole RNA obtained from tumor, nontumor lung or frozen PBMC underwent sequencing without sorting. Patients with untreated early-stage non-small cell lung cancer, numbering 55 to 75, were the donors. Trimming removed 4 bases at V and 6 bases at J, with 12 bases between. This CDR3 is built from 14 residues. Germline CDR1 is SGHTA and CDR2 is FQGNSA. In its sample, this clonotype was seen a few times. The antigen remains undetermined.

The clonotype was recovered from a male donor with early-stage non-small cell lung cancer. This specimen was PBMCs, taken at surgery. The rearrangement links TRBV7-2 to TRBJ2-2, with D possibly being TRBD1 (5 bases). The CDR3 is CASSSPRGPGELFF. The DNA for the CDR3 is TGTGCCAGCAGCTCGCCTAGGGGCCCCGGGGAGCTGTTTTTT.